A selection of T cell receptor beta chains follows, all from one sample in a study of vaccination and CD4 T cells after COVID-19. Each CDR3 protein gets one entry after TCRdb re-called the PCR reads with MiXCR. The sample has fewer than 11,000 distinct CDR3 sequences, about 30% seen once. These receptors have no known antigen. Specimen: CD4+ T cells from blood, cultured in vitro. The receptors were sampled from a human donor in good health. Each CDR3 is given with its conserved first and last residue. D genes are given only for firm matches. Expanded clones get a size class; other rows say once, few or many, or leave the size out.

j_call: TRBJ2-7
v_call: TRBV5-1
clone_size: .
d_call: TRBD2
cdr3_nt: TGCGCCAGCAGCTCGGGGGGCCTACGGGAGGGGTATGGCGAGCAGTACTTC
cdr3_aa: CASSSGGLREGYGEQYF

j_call: TRBJ2-1
v_call: TRBV29-1
clone_size: .
d_call: .
cdr3_nt: TGCAGCGTTGCCCTAGGCGGAGATTACAATGAGCAGTTCTTC
cdr3_aa: CSVALGGDYNEQFF

j_call: TRBJ2-1
v_call: TRBV29-1
clone_size: .
d_call: .
cdr3_nt: TGCAGCGTTGGGAATATTGCGAGCTCCTACAATGAGCAGTTCTTC
cdr3_aa: CSVGNIASSYNEQFF

j_call: TRBJ2-1
v_call: TRBV6-4
clone_size: .
d_call: .
cdr3_nt: TGTGCCAGCAGTGAGGGGGAGACACCCAATCAGCAGTTCTTC
cdr3_aa: CASSEGETPNQQFF

j_call: TRBJ1-5
v_call: TRBV12-3/TRBV12-4
clone_size: .
d_call: TRBD1
cdr3_nt: TGTGCCAGCAGTTCAGGACAGGGTGACAATCAGCCCCAGCATTTT
cdr3_aa: CASSSGQGDNQPQHF

j_call: TRBJ2-2
v_call: TRBV6-1
clone_size: .
d_call: TRBD1
cdr3_nt: TGTGCCAGCAGGCGACAGGGGGGCACCGGGGAGCTGTTTTTT
cdr3_aa: CASRRQGGTGELFF

j_call: TRBJ1-3
v_call: TRBV5-4
clone_size: .
d_call: .
cdr3_nt: TGTGCCAGCAGCTCTCCCGACAGGAGCTCTGGAAACACCATATATTTT
cdr3_aa: CASSSPDRSSGNTIYF

j_call: TRBJ1-5
v_call: TRBV28
clone_size: few
d_call: .
cdr3_nt: TGTGCCAGCAGTCTGACCAGGGGTCAGCCCCAGCATTTT
cdr3_aa: CASSLTRGQPQHF

j_call: TRBJ2-1
v_call: TRBV7-2
clone_size: large
d_call: .
cdr3_nt: TGTGCCAGCAGCTTAGACGGCGGGGACAATGAGCAGTTCTTC
cdr3_aa: CASSLDGGDNEQFF

j_call: TRBJ2-3
v_call: TRBV7-3
clone_size: .
d_call: .
cdr3_nt: TGTGCCAGCAGCATACGTAGGACAGATACGCAGTATTTT
cdr3_aa: CASSIRRTDTQYF

j_call: TRBJ1-4
v_call: TRBV20-1
clone_size: .
d_call: .
cdr3_nt: TGCAGTGCTAGTGGGGGGGATAGTAATGAAAAACTGTTTTTT
cdr3_aa: CSASGGDSNEKLFF

j_call: TRBJ2-7
v_call: TRBV6-5
clone_size: .
d_call: .
cdr3_nt: TGTGCCAGCAGTTACTCGATCACAGACGTGTTCTACGAGCAGTACTTC
cdr3_aa: CASSYSITDVFYEQYF

j_call: TRBJ1-2
v_call: TRBV28
clone_size: .
d_call: .
cdr3_nt: TGTGCCAGCAGTTTGGGGCTGGGGACGCCTAACTATGGCTACACCTTC
cdr3_aa: CASSLGLGTPNYGYTF

j_call: TRBJ2-7
v_call: TRBV6-5
clone_size: .
d_call: .
cdr3_nt: TGTGCCAGCAGTTACTCCAACGAGCAGTACTTC
cdr3_aa: CASSYSNEQYF

j_call: TRBJ2-3
v_call: TRBV14
clone_size: .
d_call: .
cdr3_nt: TGTGCCAGCAGCCAAGCAGGGGGCACAGATACGCAGTATTTT
cdr3_aa: CASSQAGGTDTQYF

j_call: TRBJ1-3
v_call: TRBV20-1
clone_size: .
d_call: .
cdr3_nt: TGCAGTGCTAGAGATGCCAGGACCTCTGGAAACACCATATATTTT
cdr3_aa: CSARDARTSGNTIYF

j_call: TRBJ2-7
v_call: TRBV7-8
clone_size: few
d_call: .
cdr3_nt: TGTGCCAGCAGTCTAGGCAGGGACACCAAGCAGTACTTC
cdr3_aa: CASSLGRDTKQYF

j_call: TRBJ2-1
v_call: TRBV7-3
clone_size: few
d_call: TRBD1
cdr3_nt: TGTGCCAGCAGCATTGACAGGGGGGCCTACAATGAGCAGTTCTTC
cdr3_aa: CASSIDRGAYNEQFF

j_call: TRBJ2-5
v_call: TRBV29-1
clone_size: few
d_call: .
cdr3_nt: TGCAGCGTGCCTACATCGGAGACCCAGTACTTC
cdr3_aa: CSVPTSETQYF

j_call: TRBJ1-1
v_call: TRBV12-3/TRBV12-4
clone_size: .
d_call: .
cdr3_nt: TGTGCCAGCACCATTAGAGGGGGTGGAAACACTGAAGCTTTCTTT
cdr3_aa: CASTIRGGGNTEAFF

j_call: TRBJ1-1
v_call: TRBV5-1
clone_size: once
d_call: .
cdr3_nt: TGCGCCAGCAGACGGGGGACTGAAGCTTTCTTT
cdr3_aa: CASRRGTEAFF

j_call: TRBJ2-2
v_call: TRBV12-3/TRBV12-4
clone_size: once
d_call: .
cdr3_nt: TGTGCCAGCAGTTTGGCCGGGGGTAGCACCGGGGAGCTGTTTTTT
cdr3_aa: CASSLAGGSTGELFF

j_call: TRBJ2-1
v_call: TRBV6-2/TRBV6-3
clone_size: .
d_call: TRBD2
cdr3_nt: TGTGCCAGCAGTTACGGGATTAGCGGGAGCTCCTACAATGAGCAGTTCTTC
cdr3_aa: CASSYGISGSSYNEQFF

j_call: TRBJ2-5
v_call: TRBV24-1
clone_size: few
d_call: TRBD1
cdr3_nt: TGTGCCACCAGTGATATGACAGGGCCCCAAGAGACCCAGTACTTC
cdr3_aa: CATSDMTGPQETQYF

j_call: TRBJ2-5
v_call: TRBV6-1
clone_size: .
d_call: .
cdr3_nt: TGTGCCAGCAGTGAAACAGGGTGGATTCAAGAGATCCAGTACTTC
cdr3_aa: CASSETGWIQEIQYF

j_call: TRBJ2-6
v_call: TRBV19
clone_size: .
d_call: TRBD1
cdr3_nt: TGTGCCAGTAGCTATACAGGGGGAGCGGGGGCCAACGTCCTGACTTTC
cdr3_aa: CASSYTGGAGANVLTF

j_call: TRBJ1-1
v_call: TRBV29-1
clone_size: .
d_call: .
cdr3_nt: TGCAGCTCAGCGGAGGGGACGAACACTGAAGCTTTCTTT
cdr3_aa: CSSAEGTNTEAFF

j_call: TRBJ1-1
v_call: TRBV27
clone_size: medium-sized
d_call: .
cdr3_nt: TGTGCCAGCAGTCCCAAGGGCAACGTCGGTGAAGCTTTCTTT
cdr3_aa: CASSPKGNVGEAFF

j_call: TRBJ1-3
v_call: TRBV20-1
clone_size: few
d_call: .
cdr3_nt: TGCAGTGCTAGTTCATCGGCCCTCTTGGGCTCTGGAAACACCATATATTTT
cdr3_aa: CSASSSALLGSGNTIYF

j_call: TRBJ2-2
v_call: TRBV19
clone_size: few
d_call: .
cdr3_nt: TGTGCCAGTAGTATGGGGGGATCCGCCGGGGAGCTGTTTTTT
cdr3_aa: CASSMGGSAGELFF

j_call: TRBJ1-5
v_call: TRBV24-1
clone_size: .
d_call: .
cdr3_nt: TGTGCGACAGGACCTGGCATGAGCAATCAGCCCCAGCATTTT
cdr3_aa: CATGPGMSNQPQHF

j_call: TRBJ2-7
v_call: TRBV6-4
clone_size: .
d_call: .
cdr3_nt: TGTGCCAGCAGTGGACCAGGGTATTGGGTCGAGCAGTACTTC
cdr3_aa: CASSGPGYWVEQYF

j_call: TRBJ2-3
v_call: TRBV12-3/TRBV12-4
clone_size: .
d_call: .
cdr3_nt: TGTGCCAGTTACAGGGGAAGCGGGACCTCAGATACGCAGTATTTT
cdr3_aa: CASYRGSGTSDTQYF

j_call: TRBJ1-2
v_call: TRBV6-1
clone_size: few
d_call: .
cdr3_nt: TGTGCCAGCAGCCTATTAACTGGAGCTAACTATGGCTACACCTTC
cdr3_aa: CASSLLTGANYGYTF

j_call: TRBJ1-1
v_call: TRBV2
clone_size: .
d_call: .
cdr3_nt: TGTGCCAGCAGTGGAGAGAGACAGGAGAACACTGAAGCTTTCTTT
cdr3_aa: CASSGERQENTEAFF

j_call: TRBJ2-7
v_call: TRBV5-4
clone_size: .
d_call: TRBD1
cdr3_nt: TGTGCCAGCAGCTCCGAGATGGGACAGGGGGACCACGAGCAGTACTTC
cdr3_aa: CASSSEMGQGDHEQYF

j_call: TRBJ2-1
v_call: TRBV20-1
clone_size: .
d_call: TRBD2
cdr3_nt: TGCAGTGCTAGAGATCCCGCTAGCGGGCGGTCCTACAATGAGCAGTTCTTC
cdr3_aa: CSARDPASGRSYNEQFF

j_call: TRBJ2-3
v_call: TRBV20-1
clone_size: medium-sized
d_call: .
cdr3_nt: TGCAGTGCTAGCGGGACAGATACGCAGTATTTT
cdr3_aa: CSASGTDTQYF

j_call: TRBJ2-1
v_call: TRBV11-3
clone_size: once
d_call: TRBD1
cdr3_nt: TGTGCCAGCAGCCGCAGGGGGTATAATGAGCAGTTCTTC
cdr3_aa: CASSRRGYNEQFF

j_call: TRBJ2-2
v_call: TRBV19
clone_size: .
d_call: TRBD2
cdr3_nt: TGTGCCAGTAGTGCGCGACTAGCGGGAGTCCCCGGGGAGCTGTTTTTT
cdr3_aa: CASSARLAGVPGELFF

j_call: TRBJ1-1
v_call: TRBV7-9
clone_size: few
d_call: TRBD1
cdr3_nt: TGTGCCAGCAGCCATCCCGGGACAGGGGACACTGAAGCTTTCTTT
cdr3_aa: CASSHPGTGDTEAFF

j_call: TRBJ2-1
v_call: TRBV6-1
clone_size: .
d_call: TRBD2
cdr3_nt: TGTGCCAGCAGTCCATGGGGCGGAACTAGCGGGAGTAGTACGTTCTTC
cdr3_aa: CASSPWGGTSGSSTFF

j_call: TRBJ1-2
v_call: TRBV4-2
clone_size: .
d_call: .
cdr3_nt: TGTGCCAGCAGCCAAGATCGCCAGCTCCAGGGAGATTATGGCTACACCTTC
cdr3_aa: CASSQDRQLQGDYGYTF

j_call: TRBJ2-7
v_call: TRBV25-1
clone_size: .
d_call: .
cdr3_nt: TGTGCCAGCAGTCTGAGGGAGTACGAGCAGTACTTC
cdr3_aa: CASSLREYEQYF